This section outlines one T cell receptor beta chain sequence together with its context. The antigen it binds to is not known. No quality values exist for individual bases; no much larger clone is one base distant. This specimen comes from a study of T cell changes during pregnancy in multiple sclerosis (dated by TCRdb to the late 2010s). With regard to the full study: In women with multiple sclerosis, the researchers looked at how the T cell repertoire shifted as pregnancy progressed.

The method behind the library was the immunoSEQ multiplex PCR assay. Entries here come from immuneACCESS through TCRdb and include only in-frame sequences with V and J called. Some clones fail to appear in such tables; in the studies checked, an unresolved V gene covers under half of the shortfall, and the cause of the remainder is unknown. Here the sample has about 50,000 clones; about 92% occur a single time. The ten largest clones add up to roughly 0.36% of the sample. The germline V gene supplies CDR1 KGHSH and CDR2 LQKENI. V sheds 6 bases and J sheds 5 bases, leaving 16 bases between their ends. The CDR3 runs 14 residues from the cysteine to the phenylalanine. Only CDR3 DNA remains: 42 bases, in frame from the first base.

Sequenced here: CD4+ T cells from peripheral blood mononuclear cells, sampled before pregnancy. This sequence originates from a female donor with multiple sclerosis, enrolled in a pregnancy study. The V and J genes are TRBV18 and TRBJ2-5; a confident D gene designation cannot be given. Read as DNA, the sequence is TGTGCCAGCTCCCTCCTCGGGTCTCCGGAGACCCAGTACTTC. This yields the protein CASSLLGSPETQYF.